One sample yielded the 14 T cell receptor beta chains listed below, sequenced in a study of neoadjuvant nivolumab and ipilimumab in lung cancer (TCRdb year 2020). Reading the label with the study, this specimen's time point is: at surgical resection after neoadjuvant nivolumab +/- ipilimumab. Libraries were prepared through the immunoSEQ multiplex PCR assay. TCRdb retrieved this table from immuneACCESS and kept in-frame rearrangements only. Not all clones are present; in checked studies, unresolved V genes account for under half, and no reason is known for the remainder. Recorded for this sample are 25,000 to 30,000 clones; around 76% of them occurred a single time. Together, the top ten hold roughly 20% of the sample. The specimen comprised tumor tissue, sampled after neoadjuvant nivolumab, alone or with ipilimumab, at or shortly before surgery. The receptors were sampled from an adult with non-small cell lung cancer.

The chain is built from TRBV6-1 and TRBJ1-1; the D is unclear. V dropped 7 bases and J dropped 4 bases, with 16 bases sitting between them. The CDR3 runs to 14 residues. The germline gives CDR1 MNHNS, CDR2 SASEGT. CDR3 DNA sequence: TGTGCCAGCACCACTAGAAGGGAGGGCACTGAAGCTTTCTTT. It yields the protein CASTTRREGTEAFF.

This CDR3 reads CASSPLQANEQFF. The DNA of the CDR3 is TGCGCCAGCAGCCCCTTGCAGGCCAATGAGCAGTTCTTC. The V call is TRBV5-1, the J call TRBJ2-1, with D uncertain. Trimming shortened V by 4 bases and J by 6 bases, and 11 bases separated the two germline ends. This CDR3 region has 13 residues. The germline V gene encodes CDR1 SGHRS and CDR2 YFSETQ.

The V gene is TRBV9, the J gene TRBJ2-5; D remains ambiguous. The CDR3 contains 12 residues. V dropped 2 bases and J dropped 3 bases, with 5 bases sitting between them. Germline loops: CDR1 SGDLS, CDR2 YYNGEE. CDR3 protein: CASSVAEETQYF. CDR3 nucleotide sequence: TGTGCCAGCAGCGTGGCAGAAGAGACCCAGTACTTC.

This chain uses TRBV30 with TRBJ1-3; D possibly corresponds to TRBD1 (5 bases). The germline gives CDR1 GTSNPN, CDR2 SVGIG (reference sequence). The V end was cut by 4 bases, the J end by 2 bases, with 12 bases between. The CDR3 runs 14 residues. The chain's CDR3 is CAWTLGGAGNTIYF. The DNA of the CDR3 is TGTGCCTGGACCCTTGGGGGTGCTGGAAACACCATATATTTT.

The rearrangement joins TRBV2 to TRBJ2-3; the D is unclear. CDR3 size: 13 residues. Trimming removed 4 bases from V and 6 bases from J, with 11 bases in between. CDR1 is SNHLY, CDR2 FYNNEI, per germline. CDR3 nucleotides: TGTGCCAGCAGTGTCAGTAAGCTCGATACGCAGTATTTT. The encoded protein is CASSVSKLDTQYF.

V gene TRBV6-1 combines with J gene TRBJ2-7; TRBD2 matches at 7 bases. This CDR3 is 14 amino acids long. V lost 7 bases, J lost 3 bases, and 9 bases stayed unmatched. Germline V CDR1 and CDR2: MNHNS, SASEGT. CDR3 sequence (DNA): TGTGCCAGCAACCCCGGGACTACCCTCTACGAGCAGTACTTC. The encoded protein is CASNPGTTLYEQYF.

The V call is TRBV6-5, the J call TRBJ1-2; 7 bases match TRBD1. This CDR3 is built from 13 residues. The junction had 2 bases not matched to a gene; V was cut back by 5 bases and J by 2 bases. Germline values: CDR1 MNHEY, CDR2 SVGAGI. The CDR3 sequence: CASSHRGNYGYTF. CDR3 nucleotides: TGTGCCAGCAGTCACAGGGGAAACTATGGCTACACCTTC.

The gene calls are TRBV7-6 and TRBJ2-7; the D gene could be TRBD1 or TRBD2 (5 bases each). Germline-derived CDR1 and CDR2 are SGHVS and FNYEAQ. The CDR3 totals 13 residues. Trimming stripped 5 bases from V and 0 bases from J, with 8 bases between. Written as DNA, the CDR3 is TGTGCCAGCAGCCGGGGCAGCTCCTACGAGCAGTACTTC. It is translated as CASSRGSSYEQYF. The full variable domain, in which reference TRBV7-6 and TRBJ2-7 provide the parts outside the CDR3, is GAGVSQSPRYKVTKRGQDVALRCDPISGHVSLYWYRQALGQGPEFLTYFNYEAQQDKSGLPNDRFSAERPEGSISTLTIQRTEQRDSAMYRCASSRGSSYEQYFGPGTRLTVT.

The chain links TRBV15 to TRBJ2-3, with a weak D call TRBD2 (6 bases). Germline V gene sequence: CDR1 LNHNV, CDR2 YYDKDF (reference sequence). Deletions cut 4 bases from V and 4 bases from J, with 12 bases between. The CDR3 is made up of 14 amino acids. CDR3: CATSKFRGSDTQYF. The CDR3 DNA reads TGTGCCACCAGCAAATTTCGGGGGTCAGATACGCAGTATTTT. The entire variable domain, with the rest obtained from reference TRBV15 and TRBJ2-3, is as follows: DAMVIQNPRYQVTQFGKPVTLSCSQTLNHNVMYWYQQKSSQAPKLLFHYYDKDFNNEADTPDNFQSRRPNTSFCFLDIRSPGLGDTAMYLCATSKFRGSDTQYFGPGTRLTVL.

The chain combines TRBV5-1 with TRBJ1-2; D is possibly TRBD1 (6 bases). V lost 0 bases and J lost 8, with 14 bases in between. CDR1 and CDR2 (germline): SGHRS, YFSETQ. The CDR3 spans 14 residues. The CDR3 spells CASSLGDIGWGYTF. DNA for the CDR3: TGCGCCAGCAGCTTGGGGGACATCGGGTGGGGCTACACCTTC.

This rearrangement joins TRBV25-1 to TRBJ2-1; tentative D call: TRBD1 (7 bases). The CDR3 consists of 16 residues. CDR1 MGHDK and CDR2 SYGVNS come from the germline V gene. V lost 2 bases to trimming and J lost 8 bases, with 19 bases between them. CDR3 residues: CASSERQGGLIDEQFF. In nucleotides, the CDR3 is TGTGCCAGCAGTGAAAGACAGGGAGGACTTATCGATGAGCAGTTCTTC.

The V call is TRBV5-1, the J call TRBJ1-2; a weak D match, TRBD1 (5 bases). Germline values: CDR1 SGHRS, CDR2 YFSETQ. V was pared by 0 bases and J by 4 bases, with 10 bases between. The CDR3 is made up of 14 amino acids. This chain's CDR3 is CASSLEGRSYGYTF. CDR3 DNA: TGCGCCAGCAGCTTGGAGGGGAGAAGCTATGGCTACACCTTC.

V and J are TRBV7-9 and TRBJ1-4; perhaps TRBD1 as D (6 bases). Germline values: CDR1 SEHNR, CDR2 FQNEAQ (reference sequence). Between the trimmed V and J ends, which lost 5 bases and 7 bases, there was a span of 20 bases. There are 16 residues in the CDR3. The CDR3 DNA follows: TGTGCCAGCAGCCCTGGCCTCGGCGGGGGCATTGAAAAACTGTTTTTT. This gives the protein CASSPGLGGGIEKLFF.

The chain joins TRBV6-5 to TRBJ1-2; D remains unclear. Germline V gene data show CDR1 as MNHEY and CDR2 as SVGAGI. Trimming took 5 bases from V and 6 from J, leaving 10 bases between them. This CDR3 is 12 amino acids long. The CDR3 reads CASSGVQNGYTF. The CDR3 region has the DNA TGTGCCAGCAGTGGCGTCCAAAATGGCTACACCTTC.